This T cell receptor (beta chain) stems from a study of blood T cell repertoires in COVID-19. Assay used: immunoSEQ multiplex PCR; TCRdb lists only in-frame clones, some missing. The profile shows hundreds of thousands of clones, approximately 83% of them singletons. V lost 2 bases to trimming and J lost 1 base; unmatched junction nucleotides: 6. The CDR3 runs to 16 residues. CDR1 and CDR2 (germline): SEHNR, FQNEAQ (reference sequence). Sequencing input: peripheral blood. The chain couples TRBV7-9 to TRBJ2-7; 9 nucleotides line up with TRBD1. This TCR derives from a man older than 75 with acute or convalescent COVID-19. CDR3 region: CASSLHGTGSSYEQYF. The CDR3 coding sequence is TGTGCCAGCAGCTTACACGGGACAGGGAGTTCCTACGAGCAGTACTTC.